Following are 17 T cell receptor beta chains from one sample sequenced in a study of CD8 T cells in ankylosing spondylitis. TCRdb processed the 5' RACE reads anew with MiXCR; each CDR3 protein has one entry. The table records about 340,000 distinct CDR3 sequences, approximately 14% of them present only once. Specimen: blood, either unsorted or a sorted T cell fraction (not recorded which). These TCRs come from a male donor with ankylosing spondylitis or in good health (not recorded which).

This clonotype was counted only a few times. The junction departs from the called germline gene at one end, perhaps through a read error. The chain employs TRBV5-6 and TRBJ2-1; D is possibly TRBD1 (6 bases). CDR1 is SGHDT and CDR2 is YYEEEE in the germline V gene. This CDR3 comprises 15 residues. Here the CDR3 reads CASSLGGQSSNEQFF. The CDR3 nucleotides are TGTGCCAGCAGCCTCGGAGGACAGTCCTCCAATGAGCAGTTCTTC.

In DNA, the CDR3 is TGTGCCAGCAGCTTAGGGGTCTCGAGTCATCGCGAGCAGTACTTC. Translated: CASSLGVSSHREQYF. The rearrangement joins TRBV11-2 to TRBJ2-7; D gene uncertain. The CDR3 totals 15 residues. V lost 1 base and J 6 bases, leaving 16 bases between the germline ends. Germline V gene sequence: CDR1 SGHAT, CDR2 FQNNGV.

The chain joins TRBV12-3 or TRBV12-4 to TRBJ2-7; D perhaps matches TRBD1 (6 bases). The V end lost 6 bases, the J end lost 6 bases, and 21 bases lay between the germline ends. The CDR3 spans 15 residues. The CDR3 spells CASRTPSGHRGEQYF. CDR3 sequence (DNA): TGTGCCAGCAGGACACCTTCGGGACATAGGGGCGAGCAGTACTTC.

This clonotype came up a few times. This chain links TRBV4-2 with TRBJ2-1, with 11 bases identical to TRBD2. The CDR3 contains 18 residues. V shed 4 bases and J 7 bases; nucleotides not matched to a gene: 15. CDR1 is LGHNA, CDR2 YNFKEQ, per germline. This CDR3 reads CASSRPRGGTSGENEQFF. Here the CDR3 DNA reads TGTGCCAGCAGCCGCCCCAGGGGCGGGACTAGCGGCGAGAATGAGCAGTTCTTC.

Only a few counts were recorded for this clonotype. The chain joins TRBV19 to TRBJ1-4, with D hard to call. This CDR3 is 9 amino acids long. CDR1 LNHDA and CDR2 SQIVND come from the germline V gene (reference sequence). V shed 10 bases and J shed 6 bases, with 3 bases lying between them. For the CDR3, the DNA is TGTGCCAACTATGAAAAACTGTTTTTT. Translating it yields CANYEKLFF. The whole variable domain, remainder taken from reference TRBV19 and TRBJ1-4, is DGGITQSPKYLFRKEGQNVTLSCEQNLNHDAMYWYRQDPGQGLRLIYYSQIVNDFQKGDIAEGYSVSREKKESFPLTVTSAQKNPTAFYLCANYEKLFFGSGTQLSVL.

This clonotype was found a few times. This chain links TRBV5-1 with TRBJ2-7, with TRBD2 identical over 8 bases. The V and J ends lost 1 base and 0 bases, in that order; junction bases with no gene match: 3. Germline CDR1 and CDR2: SGHRS and YFSETQ. This CDR3 is 15 amino acids long. CDR3 loop: CASSLNSGTSYEQYF. The DNA for the CDR3 is TGCGCCAGCAGCTTGAATAGCGGGACCTCCTACGAGCAGTACTTC.

This clonotype was seen only a few times. V is TRBV10-3 and J is TRBJ1-1, with TRBD1 as a possible D gene (5 bases). This CDR3 contains 14 residues. Trimming pared 4 bases from V and 1 base from J, leaving 10 bases between. CDR1 is ENHRY and CDR2 is SYGVKD in the germline V gene. CDR3 sequence (DNA): TGTGCCATCAGTGTAAATGGGGGGAACACTGAAGCTTTCTTT. This gives the protein CAISVNGGNTEAFF.

This clonotype was counted only a few times. CDR3 nucleotide sequence: TGTGCCAGCAGCTTAGAAGGGACCTCTGGCTACACCTTC. Protein sequence: CASSLEGTSGYTF. The rearrangement links TRBV5-6 to TRBJ1-2; perhaps TRBD1 as D (5 bases). V lost 2 bases and J 7 bases, leaving 12 bases between the germline ends. The germline CDR1 and CDR2 sequences are SGHDT and YYEEEE. The CDR3 extends over 13 amino acids.

The chain employs TRBV6-1 and TRBJ1-3, with 9 bases lining up with TRBD1. The trim removed 5 bases at V and 0 bases at J, leaving 5 bases unmatched. This CDR3 is 16 amino acids long. Germline assignment: CDR1 MNHNS and CDR2 SASEGT. CDR3: CASSRDRAPSGNTIYF. The CDR3, as DNA: TGTGCCAGCAGTCGGGACAGGGCTCCCTCTGGAAACACCATATATTTT.

V and J are TRBV14 and TRBJ2-7; D possibly corresponds to TRBD1 (6 bases). CDR1 and CDR2 from the germline V gene are SGHDN and FVKESK. CDR3 length: 13 residues. Trimming removed 2 bases at V and 4 bases at J, with 9 bases between. The CDR3 coding sequence is TGTGCCAGCAGCCAACAGGGGCGTTACGAGCAGTACTTC. Translating it yields CASSQQGRYEQYF.

The chain uses TRBV6-5 and TRBJ2-3; 9 nucleotides match TRBD2. CDR3 length: 17 amino acids. The germline gives CDR1 MNHEY, CDR2 SVGAGI. After removal of 2 bases from V and 1 base from J, the junction contained 7 bases not matched to a gene. This CDR3 is CASSYDISGGGTDTQYF. The DNA for the CDR3 is TGTGCCAGCAGTTACGATATTAGCGGGGGAGGCACAGATACGCAGTATTTT.

The rearrangement joins TRBV6-5 to TRBJ1-2; D is unclear. With 3 bases removed from V and 0 bases from J, the gap between germline ends came to 14 bases. The CDR3 spans 16 residues. The germline V gene has CDR1 MNHEY and CDR2 SVGAGI. The CDR3 sequence: CASSYQVGVANYGYTF. Written as DNA, the CDR3 is TGTGCCAGCAGTTATCAGGTTGGCGTCGCTAACTATGGCTACACCTTC.

This rearrangement joins TRBV14 to TRBJ1-2, with D tentatively TRBD1 (6 bases). Germline values: CDR1 SGHDN, CDR2 FVKESK. CDR3 length: 12 residues. The V and J ends lost 2 bases and 8 bases respectively, with 9 bases between them. CDR3 protein: CASSQNRVGYTF. The CDR3 coding sequence is TGTGCCAGCAGCCAAAACAGGGTGGGCTACACCTTC.

The DNA of the CDR3 is TGTGCCAGCAGTAAGAGCCCTATCGGCTCCTACGAGCAGTACTTC. This gives the protein CASSKSPIGSYEQYF. The chain has TRBV2 and TRBJ2-7; D remains ambiguous. The ends were cut back, 5 bases at V and 0 bases at J, with 14 bases in the middle. Germline values: CDR1 SNHLY, CDR2 FYNNEI. The CDR3 is made up of 15 amino acids.

This clonotype showed up just a few times. As DNA, the CDR3 is TGTGCCAGCAGTCTAAGGCCTCGAGGCACTGAAGCTTTCTTT. Protein sequence: CASSLRPRGTEAFF. The V call is TRBV27, the J call TRBJ1-1; D unclear. Germline values: CDR1 MNHEY, CDR2 SMNVEV (reference sequence). V was clipped by 5 bases and J by 4 bases, with 14 bases between them. The CDR3 spans 14 residues.

In this sample, this clonotype turned up many times. DNA of the CDR3: TGTGCCAGCAGCTTGGAGGGGGCTGGGGCCAACGTCCTGACTTTC. This codes for CASSLEGAGANVLTF. The chain links TRBV5-4 to TRBJ2-6, with a possible D match to TRBD1 (6 bases). Trimming pared 0 bases from V and 2 bases from J, leaving 6 bases between. Germline V gene sequence: CDR1 SGHNT, CDR2 YYREEE (reference sequence). The CDR3 spans 15 residues.

This clonotype was counted ten times or more. V gene TRBV12-3 or TRBV12-4 combines with J gene TRBJ2-1; 13 bases line up with TRBD2. Losses at the gene ends were 6 bases for V and 4 bases for J; bases not matched to a gene: 3. The CDR3 is made up of 15 amino acids. The CDR3 here is CASRLAGGLYNEQFF. The CDR3 coding sequence is TGTGCCAGCAGACTAGCGGGGGGGCTATACAATGAGCAGTTCTTC.